This T cell receptor beta chain was identified during a study of cytotoxic CD8 clonotypes in ibrutinib-treated CLL. Study-wide context: Once patients had received a median around 12 months of treatment, range 6 to 36, response samples were obtained.

Assay used: immunoSEQ multiplex PCR; TCRdb lists only in-frame clones, some missing. The sample comprises fewer than 200,000 clones, approximately 80% of which are singletons, and about 4.5% rests with the top ten. CDR3 size: 14 residues. Trimming shortened V by 6 bases and J by 8 bases, and 16 bases separated the two germline ends. The germline V gene has CDR1 SNHLY and CDR2 FYNNEI. The receptor was derived from a human donor with chronic lymphocytic leukemia. The sequencing here drew on PBMCs, taken after 24 months of ibrutinib treatment. The V and J genes are TRBV2 and TRBJ1-4; maybe TRBD1 (6 bases). The CDR3 coding sequence is TGTGCCAGCAGGGAGTCAGGGGTTGGCGAAAAACTGTTTTTT. This translates into CASRESGVGEKLFF.